This T cell receptor beta chain stems from a study of cytotoxic CD8 clonotypes in ibrutinib-treated CLL. Overall study: Investigators reported approximately 25 partial and 2 complete responses; after median roughly 70 months, approximately 15 patients remained remitted and around twelve progressed. The authors obtained response samples at a median of around eleven months of treatment, range 6 to 36.

Study outcomes and limitations: Baseline clonality, higher than in age-matched healthy donors, tracked circulating CD8+ T-cell counts.

Deep sequencing aimed at 1 in 200,000 to 1 in 1 million T cells' resolution. This table comes from immunoSEQ multiplex PCR, and its TCRdb copy is limited to in-frame clones, with some not included. In the table there are approximately 300,000 clones, around four fifths of which are singletons. Germline CDR1 is MNHEY and CDR2 is SVGAGI. CDR3 length: 16 amino acids. The trim removed 0 bases at V and 6 bases at J, leaving 10 bases unmatched. This clone is categorized as large (0.1 to 1%). Its antigen is as yet unknown. The J gene is TRBJ1-2, the V gene TRBV6-5; 7 bases match TRBD1. The source is a human donor with chronic lymphocytic leukemia. This material consisted of PBMCs, taken before ibrutinib treatment. Here the CDR3 DNA reads TGTGCCAGCAGTTACTCTCCGACAGGGACTCCTCATGGCTACACCTTC. This gives the protein CASSYSPTGTPHGYTF.